The rows below give T cell receptor beta chains drawn from one sample of a study of blood T cell repertoires in COVID-19. Sequencing used immunoSEQ multiplex PCR; TCRdb keeps in-frame clones, though not all of them. The repertoire consists of almost 250,000 clones, with around nine tenths occurring once and the leading ten covering approximately 3.7%. Sequencing was carried out using PBMCs or T cells enriched from blood (not recorded which). The receptors originated from a woman in her 30s who had recovered from COVID-19. CDR3s include the opening cysteine and the closing phenylalanine or tryptophan. D genes are given only for firm matches. Only some rows state a clone size, as once, few, many or a class for expanded clones.

v_call: TRBV30
cdr3_length: 12
j_call: TRBJ1-1
d_call: .
clone_size: once
cdr3_nt: TGTGCCTGGGGACGACATGGGACTGAAGCTTTCTTT
cdr3_aa: CAWGRHGTEAFF

v_call: TRBV9
cdr3_length: 12
j_call: TRBJ2-1
d_call: .
clone_size: .
cdr3_nt: TGTGCCAGCAGCCCCGCCGGGAATGAGCAGTTCTTC
cdr3_aa: CASSPAGNEQFF

v_call: TRBV18
cdr3_length: 15
j_call: TRBJ2-2
d_call: TRBD1
clone_size: .
cdr3_nt: TGTGCCAGCTACGACAGGGGGAAGAACACCGGGGAGCTGTTTTTT
cdr3_aa: CASYDRGKNTGELFF

v_call: TRBV28
cdr3_length: 15
j_call: TRBJ2-7
d_call: .
clone_size: .
cdr3_nt: TGTGCCAGCACCTTTGCGGGGCCAGGGCGCTACGAGCAGTACTTC
cdr3_aa: CASTFAGPGRYEQYF

v_call: TRBV18
cdr3_length: 17
j_call: TRBJ2-7
d_call: .
clone_size: .
cdr3_nt: TGTGCCAGCTCACCACCGGGGGCGACAACAACTCTCTACGAGCAGTACTTC
cdr3_aa: CASSPPGATTTLYEQYF

v_call: TRBV18
cdr3_length: 13
j_call: TRBJ2-1
d_call: .
clone_size: .
cdr3_nt: TGTGCCAGCTCACCCTCGGAAGACTATGAGCAGTTCTTC
cdr3_aa: CASSPSEDYEQFF

v_call: TRBV6-5
cdr3_length: 13
j_call: TRBJ1-2
d_call: .
clone_size: .
cdr3_nt: TGTGCCAGCAGCCGGGGACAAGATTATGGCTACACCTTC
cdr3_aa: CASSRGQDYGYTF

v_call: TRBV4-1
cdr3_length: 13
j_call: TRBJ1-1
d_call: .
clone_size: .
cdr3_nt: TGCGCCAGCAGCCAAGGGTCAGGTCCTGAAGCTTTCTTT
cdr3_aa: CASSQGSGPEAFF

v_call: TRBV28
cdr3_length: 13
j_call: TRBJ1-5
d_call: TRBD1
clone_size: .
cdr3_nt: TGTGCCAGCAGAGGACAGGGACTTCAGCCCCAGCATTTT
cdr3_aa: CASRGQGLQPQHF

v_call: TRBV19
cdr3_length: 12
j_call: TRBJ2-3
d_call: .
clone_size: .
cdr3_nt: TGTGCCAGTAGTTCTCGAGCAGATACGCAGTATTTT
cdr3_aa: CASSSRADTQYF

v_call: TRBV19
cdr3_length: 14
j_call: TRBJ2-5
d_call: TRBD2
clone_size: .
cdr3_nt: TGTGCCAGTAGTCACGCGGGAGACCAAGAGACCCAGTACTTC
cdr3_aa: CASSHAGDQETQYF

v_call: TRBV9
cdr3_length: 16
j_call: TRBJ1-2
d_call: TRBD1
clone_size: .
cdr3_nt: TGTGCCAGCAGCGCCATATCTAGACCAGGGGGAGGTGGCTACACCTTC
cdr3_aa: CASSAISRPGGGGYTF

v_call: TRBV19
cdr3_length: 16
j_call: TRBJ2-3
d_call: TRBD2
clone_size: once
cdr3_nt: TGTGCCAGTAGTAACCCACTAGCGGGAGTGAGGGATACGCAGTATTTT
cdr3_aa: CASSNPLAGVRDTQYF

v_call: TRBV18
cdr3_length: 14
j_call: TRBJ1-5
d_call: .
clone_size: .
cdr3_nt: TGTGCCAGCTCACCAGGGGCGGGAAATCAGCCCCAGCATTTT
cdr3_aa: CASSPGAGNQPQHF

v_call: TRBV28
cdr3_length: 14
j_call: TRBJ1-4
d_call: TRBD1
clone_size: .
cdr3_nt: TGTGCCAGCAGTTTGGAGGGGGCAAATGAAAAACTGTTTTTT
cdr3_aa: CASSLEGANEKLFF

v_call: TRBV4-1
cdr3_length: 15
j_call: TRBJ2-7
d_call: .
clone_size: .
cdr3_nt: TGCGCCAGCAGCGTTCAAGCGGGCTCCTCCTACGAGCAGTACTTC
cdr3_aa: CASSVQAGSSYEQYF

v_call: TRBV5-1
cdr3_length: 16
j_call: TRBJ2-3
d_call: TRBD1
clone_size: once
cdr3_nt: TGCGCCAGCAGCTTCACTGGGACAGGGGCCGCAGATACGCAGTATTTT
cdr3_aa: CASSFTGTGAADTQYF

v_call: TRBV11-2
cdr3_length: 16
j_call: TRBJ1-3
d_call: TRBD1
clone_size: .
cdr3_nt: TGTGCCAGCAGCCCCTCAACAGGGGAGCCTGGAAACACCATATATTTT
cdr3_aa: CASSPSTGEPGNTIYF

v_call: TRBV24-1
cdr3_length: 17
j_call: TRBJ2-7
d_call: TRBD2
clone_size: .
cdr3_nt: TGTGCCACCAGTGCCCCGGGACTAGCGGGAGGGTCCTACGAGCAGTACTTC
cdr3_aa: CATSAPGLAGGSYEQYF

v_call: TRBV25-1
cdr3_length: 14
j_call: TRBJ2-7
d_call: .
clone_size: .
cdr3_nt: TGTGCCAGCAGTGGTATCGGGGAGTTCAACGAGCAGTACTTC
cdr3_aa: CASSGIGEFNEQYF

v_call: TRBV4-1
cdr3_length: 15
j_call: TRBJ1-6
d_call: TRBD1
clone_size: .
cdr3_nt: TGCGCCAGCAGCCAGGCTGGACAGGGAAATTCACCCCTCCACTTT
cdr3_aa: CASSQAGQGNSPLHF

v_call: TRBV15
cdr3_length: 18
j_call: TRBJ1-2
d_call: TRBD1
clone_size: .
cdr3_nt: TGTGCCATCAGCCCGGACAGGACAGGGACCCGACGTGGCTATGGCTACACCTTC
cdr3_aa: CAISPDRTGTRRGYGYTF

v_call: TRBV18
cdr3_length: 16
j_call: TRBJ1-5
d_call: TRBD1
clone_size: .
cdr3_nt: TGTGCCAGCTCACCAGTGGGACAGTCGGGCAATCAGCCCCAGCATTTT
cdr3_aa: CASSPVGQSGNQPQHF

v_call: TRBV7-6
cdr3_length: 16
j_call: TRBJ2-5
d_call: TRBD1
clone_size: few
cdr3_nt: TGTGCCAGCAGCTCCGTTCGGACAGGAACTGCAGGGACCCAGTACTTC
cdr3_aa: CASSSVRTGTAGTQYF

v_call: TRBV9
cdr3_length: 15
j_call: TRBJ1-1
d_call: .
clone_size: .
cdr3_nt: TGTGCCAGCAGCCCGGAACTGACAGGGAACACTGAAGCTTTCTTT
cdr3_aa: CASSPELTGNTEAFF

v_call: TRBV28
cdr3_length: 14
j_call: TRBJ1-5
d_call: .
clone_size: .
cdr3_nt: TGTGCCAGCAGTCTGGACAGTAGCAATCAGCCCCAGCATTTT
cdr3_aa: CASSLDSSNQPQHF

v_call: TRBV7-3
cdr3_length: 15
j_call: TRBJ2-1
d_call: TRBD2
clone_size: .
cdr3_nt: TGTGCCAGCAGCTTAGGGATAGCGGGAGTGAATGAGCAGTTCTTC
cdr3_aa: CASSLGIAGVNEQFF

v_call: TRBV29-1
cdr3_length: 15
j_call: TRBJ1-2
d_call: .
clone_size: .
cdr3_nt: TGCAGCGTTGAACCCCTAAAGCAGGGATTGGATGGCTACACCTTC
cdr3_aa: CSVEPLKQGLDGYTF

v_call: TRBV4-1
cdr3_length: 13
j_call: TRBJ2-1
d_call: .
clone_size: .
cdr3_nt: TGCGCCAGCAGCCAAGCCGGGGACAATGAGCAGTTCTTC
cdr3_aa: CASSQAGDNEQFF

v_call: TRBV7-2
cdr3_length: 14
j_call: TRBJ2-5
d_call: .
clone_size: .
cdr3_nt: TGTGCCAGCAGCTTAGTGGCGGCGCGCGAGACCCAGTACTTC
cdr3_aa: CASSLVAARETQYF

v_call: TRBV13
cdr3_length: 14
j_call: TRBJ2-7
d_call: TRBD1
clone_size: .
cdr3_nt: TGTGCCAGCAGCTTCGGACAGGGGTACGGCGAGCAGTACTTC
cdr3_aa: CASSFGQGYGEQYF

v_call: TRBV28
cdr3_length: 14
j_call: TRBJ1-2
d_call: TRBD1
clone_size: .
cdr3_nt: TGTGCCAGCAGTTCGGGACAGGCTAGCTATGGCTACACCTTC
cdr3_aa: CASSSGQASYGYTF

v_call: TRBV6-5
cdr3_length: 15
j_call: TRBJ2-7
d_call: TRBD2
clone_size: few
cdr3_nt: TGTGCCAGCCGACCGGGACTAGCGGGGGCCTACGAGCAGTACTTC
cdr3_aa: CASRPGLAGAYEQYF

v_call: TRBV9
cdr3_length: 16
j_call: TRBJ2-3
d_call: .
clone_size: .
cdr3_nt: TGTGCCAGCAGCGATGTCGGGGGGCGATTAATGAAAACGCAGTATTTT
cdr3_aa: CASSDVGGRLMKTQYF

v_call: TRBV6-1
cdr3_length: 12
j_call: TRBJ2-7
d_call: .
clone_size: .
cdr3_nt: TGTGCCAGCAGTGAGAGGGGGTACGAGCAGTACTTC
cdr3_aa: CASSERGYEQYF

v_call: TRBV11-2
cdr3_length: 17
j_call: TRBJ2-2
d_call: TRBD2
clone_size: .
cdr3_nt: TGTGCCAGCAGCTCACTAGCGGGAGGGCCAGGGACCGGGGAGCTGTTTTTT
cdr3_aa: CASSSLAGGPGTGELFF

v_call: TRBV28
cdr3_length: 16
j_call: TRBJ2-2
d_call: TRBD2
clone_size: .
cdr3_nt: TGTGCCAGCAGTTTGGGAGGGACCGGAGGCACCGGGGAGCTGTTTTTT
cdr3_aa: CASSLGGTGGTGELFF

v_call: TRBV5-1
cdr3_length: 15
j_call: TRBJ1-4
d_call: TRBD1
clone_size: .
cdr3_nt: TGCGCCAGCAGTTTGAGGACAGGGGAAAATGAAAAACTGTTTTTT
cdr3_aa: CASSLRTGENEKLFF

v_call: TRBV27
cdr3_length: 15
j_call: TRBJ1-2
d_call: TRBD1
clone_size: .
cdr3_nt: TGTGCCAGCAGTTTCCTTCCTCCAGGGGGCGGTGGCTACACCTTC
cdr3_aa: CASSFLPPGGGGYTF

v_call: TRBV7-9
cdr3_length: 13
j_call: TRBJ2-7
d_call: .
clone_size: once
cdr3_nt: TGTGCCAGCAGCTTTCTTAGTTTCTACGAGCAGTACTTC
cdr3_aa: CASSFLSFYEQYF

v_call: TRBV30
cdr3_length: 13
j_call: TRBJ1-4
d_call: .
clone_size: few
cdr3_nt: TGTGCCTGGAGTGCTTCTACGGGTGAAAAACTGTTTTTT
cdr3_aa: CAWSASTGEKLFF